This TCR beta chain derives from a study of shared clonotypes between healthy human individuals. Findings and caveats of the study: All-four-donor shared clonotypes had higher generation probabilities than non-shared clonotypes did.

With regard to this clone: Its antigen remains unknown.

CDR1 is MNHEY, CDR2 SMNVEV, per germline (reference sequence). The J segment lost 7 bases and the V segment lost 9 bases, leaving 5 bases of the junction unmatched. The CDR3 runs to 13 residues. As defined, naive CD8 cells were CD45RO-negative and positively selected for CCR7, with terminally differentiated effector memory CD45RA+ cells excluded. The data were produced by immunoSEQ multiplex PCR, yet TCRdb's version contains in-frame clones alone and is incomplete. The data contain about 2.1 million clones, roughly 93% of them singletons. The clonotype was recovered from a man aged 18 to 29 in good health. Some clones in this sample may be carry-over from other donors' samples. The chain joins TRBV27 to TRBJ1-6, with TRBD1 matching over 8 bases. Material: naive CD8+ T cells from PBMCs. The CDR3 is CASQQGENSPLHF. The CDR3 coding sequence is TGTGCCAGTCAACAGGGGGAGAATTCACCCCTCCACTTT.